The 3 T cell receptor beta chains listed next were all sequenced from one sample in a study of identical twins. Via MiXCR, TCRdb re-called the 5' RACE reads, giving one row per CDR3 protein. The sample has fewer than 900,000 distinct CDR3 sequences, about 20% seen once. The sample was also linked to a second study, of T cells expressing NK-cell markers.

The sample was PBMCs. The origin of the receptors is a woman aged 18-29 years in good health.

The chain has TRBV7-9 and TRBJ2-3; 9 bases fit TRBD2. The germline gives CDR1 SEHNR, CDR2 FQNEAQ (reference sequence). This CDR3 is 16 amino acids long. V was clipped by 8 bases and J by 0 bases; unmatched bases: 9. The CDR3: CASSGLASPSTDTQYF. The CDR3 bases are TGTGCCAGCTCTGGACTAGCGTCACCTAGCACAGATACGCAGTATTTT. Complete variable domain (other parts from reference TRBV7-9 and TRBJ2-3): DTGVSQNPRHKITKRGQNVTFRCDPISEHNRLYWYRQTLGQGPEFLTYFQNEAQLEKSRLLSDRFSAERPKGSFSTLEIQRTEQGDSAMYLCASSGLASPSTDTQYFGPGTRLTVL.

Ten or more counts support this clonotype. The chain employs TRBV12-3 or TRBV12-4 and TRBJ2-7; 7 bases agree with TRBD2. This CDR3 contains 13 residues. V lost 6 bases to trimming and J lost 3 bases; unmatched junction nucleotides: 5. The CDR3 DNA is TGTGCCAGCAGAGCGGGACTCTACTACGAGCAGTACTTC. Translation: CASRAGLYYEQYF.

This chain uses TRBV20-1 with TRBJ2-1; 7 bases are a match to TRBD2. This CDR3 has 14 amino acids. V lost 3 bases and J lost 9; bases outside the gene matches: 11. CDR1 is DFQATT and CDR2 is SNEGSKA in the germline V gene (reference sequence). The CDR3 nucleotides read TGCAGTGCTAGCTGGGCGGGGGAGGGTCGTGAGCAGTTCTTC. It yields the protein CSASWAGEGREQFF.